This passage covers 27 T cell receptor beta chains from one sample sequenced in a study of technical replicates of blood from several donors. Sequenced by immunoSEQ multiplex PCR; TCRdb stores in-frame clones only, minus some. The sample gives roughly 56,000 clones, about 89% of which show up once; roughly 5.2% is in the top ten. Source material: PBMCs. The origin of the receptors is a human donor in good health. Some clones in this sample may be carry-over from other donors' samples.

V gene TRBV5-6 combines with J gene TRBJ2-7; TRBD2 agrees at 7 bases. CDR1 is SGHDT and CDR2 is YYEEEE in the germline V gene. V dropped 4 bases and J dropped 1; count of bases not matched to a gene: 17. The CDR3 is 18 residues long. The chain's CDR3 is CASSRRTEREQSSYEQYF. The CDR3 bases are TGTGCCAGCAGCCGGCGGACCGAGCGGGAACAAAGTTCCTACGAGCAGTACTTC.

DNA of the CDR3: TGTGCCAGTAGCTCAACCGGTTCAGAGACCCAGTACTTC. Amino acid sequence: CASSSTGSETQYF. V gene TRBV19 combines with J gene TRBJ2-5, with unresolved D. Trimming pared 6 bases from V and 4 bases from J, leaving 12 bases between. Germline V CDR1 and CDR2: LNHDA, SQIVND (reference sequence). The length of the CDR3 is 13 residues.

The chain is built from TRBV5-1 and TRBJ2-3; D uncertain. In germline, CDR1 is SGHRS, CDR2 YFSETQ. The germline V and J ends were trimmed by 2 bases and 0 bases, with 7 bases remaining between them. CDR3 size: 14 residues. CDR3 residues: CASSLVVSTDTQYF. The CDR3 region has the DNA TGCGCCAGCAGCTTAGTAGTTAGCACAGATACGCAGTATTTT.

The chain employs TRBV5-1 and TRBJ1-1; a weak D match, TRBD1 (5 bases). The CDR3 consists of 15 residues. Germline CDR1 is SGHRS and CDR2 is YFSETQ. The V gene lost 0 bases and the J gene lost 3 bases, with 12 bases spanning the gap. CDR3 protein: CASSLGPGLDTEAFF. CDR3 coding DNA: TGCGCCAGCAGCTTGGGGCCAGGGTTGGACACTGAAGCTTTCTTT. The full variable domain, with the rest looked up from reference TRBV5-1 and TRBJ1-1, is KAGVTQTPRYLIKTRGQQVTLSCSPISGHRSVSWYQQTPGQGLQFLFEYFSETQRNKGNFPGRFSGRQFSNSRSEMNVSTLELGDSALYLCASSLGPGLDTEAFFGQGTRLTVV.

This rearrangement joins TRBV7-8 to TRBJ2-7; TRBD2 matches 9 bases. The CDR3 runs 15 residues. Germline values: CDR1 SGHVS, CDR2 FQNEAQ. V lost 5 bases to trimming and J lost 3 bases; unmatched junction nucleotides: 8. The CDR3, as DNA: TGTGCCAGCAGCACCGGGACTAGCTCTCTCTACGAGCAGTACTTC. It is translated as CASSTGTSSLYEQYF.

The gene calls are TRBV19 and TRBJ1-5; 9 bases are shared with TRBD1. This CDR3 comprises 14 residues. J gave up 6 bases and V 5 bases, and 5 bases lay outside the gene matches. Germline CDR1 is LNHDA and CDR2 is SQIVND (reference sequence). DNA of the CDR3: TGTGCCAGTAGTGGGGGGACAGGGTTTCAGCCCCAGCATTTT. Protein sequence: CASSGGTGFQPQHF.

CDR3 amino acids: CAISEERGQTYEQYF. CDR3 nucleotides: TGTGCCATCAGTGAGGAGAGGGGACAGACCTACGAGCAGTACTTC. The chain combines TRBV10-3 with TRBJ2-7; 7 bases are shared with TRBD1. The CDR3 has 15 residues. Per germline, CDR1 ENHRY and CDR2 SYGVKD. Trimming at V came to 2 bases and at J to 2 bases, leaving 6 bases not matched to a gene.

This chain uses TRBV6-4 with TRBJ2-3; 8 bases are a match to TRBD2. Germline-derived CDR1 and CDR2 are MRHNA and SNTAGT. After removal of 4 bases from V and 6 bases from J, the junction contained 6 bases not matched to a gene. The CDR3 covers 14 residues. For the CDR3, the DNA is TGTGCCAGCAGTGTGAACGGGGGGGAGGATACGCAGTATTTT. Its translation is CASSVNGGEDTQYF.

CDR3 sequence: CASSPPGGAAGNTIYF. CDR3 DNA sequence: TGTGCCAGCTCACCACCGGGAGGGGCCGCGGGAAACACCATATATTTT. The chain combines TRBV18 with TRBJ1-3; weak D call: TRBD1 (5 bases). With 0 bases removed from V and 4 bases from J, the gap between germline ends came to 13 bases. Germline lookup yields CDR1 KGHSH and CDR2 LQKENI. The CDR3 has 16 residues.

The chain couples TRBV7-2 to TRBJ2-7; the match to TRBD2 covers 10 bases. Germline CDR1 reads SGHTA; CDR2 reads FQGNSA. The CDR3 consists of 15 residues. The trim removed 3 bases at V and 4 bases at J, leaving 6 bases unmatched. The CDR3: CASSLGGLAAYEQYF. The DNA for the CDR3 is TGTGCCAGCAGCTTGGGCGGACTAGCGGCGTACGAGCAGTACTTC.

This rearrangement joins TRBV15 to TRBJ2-2; D might be TRBD2 (5 bases). Germline loops: CDR1 LNHNV, CDR2 YYDKDF (reference sequence). The CDR3 spans 14 residues. Trimming removed 6 bases at V and 5 bases at J, with 13 bases between. CDR3: CATSQPRLTGELFF. The CDR3 DNA reads as TGTGCCACCAGTCAGCCTCGACTAACCGGGGAGCTGTTTTTT.

The rearrangement links TRBV9 to TRBJ2-7; TRBD2 matches at 14 bases. The V gene end was trimmed by 0 bases and the J gene end by 5 bases; junction bases not matched to a gene: 1. The CDR3 has 15 residues. The V gene's germline CDR1 is SGDLS and CDR2 YYNGEE. The CDR3 protein is CASSVGGLAGDEQYF. The CDR3 region has the DNA TGTGCCAGCAGCGTAGGGGGACTAGCGGGGGACGAGCAGTACTTC.

The V and J genes are TRBV5-1 and TRBJ2-1; 9 bases fit TRBD2. The CDR3 totals 16 residues. Per the germline V gene, CDR1 is SGHRS and CDR2 is YFSETQ. V trimming: 0 bases; J trimming: 10 bases; junction bases outside the gene matches: 11. CDR3 protein: CASSLGDLAGVREQFF. The CDR3 bases are TGCGCCAGCAGCTTGGGGGACTTAGCGGGAGTCAGGGAGCAGTTCTTC.

This clone came up once. The V gene is TRBV6-5, the J gene TRBJ2-4, with a possible D match to TRBD1 (6 bases). Germline CDR1 MNHEY, CDR2 SVGAGI. V shed 5 bases and J shed 6 bases, with 17 bases lying between them. This CDR3 is built from 15 residues. DNA for the CDR3: TGTGCCAGCAGTGGGGATACAGGGAGCGCAAACATTCAGTACTTC. Protein: CASSGDTGSANIQYF.

The chain uses TRBV4-3 and TRBJ2-1; 7 nucleotides align to TRBD2. V shed 1 base and J 9 bases; nucleotides not matched to a gene: 6. The CDR3 runs to 14 residues. The germline gives CDR1 LGHNA, CDR2 YSLEER. This CDR3 is CASSQGLASSEQFF. As DNA, the CDR3 is TGCGCCAGCAGCCAAGGACTAGCTTCGAGTGAGCAGTTCTTC.

This chain joins TRBV27 and TRBJ2-3; 7 nucleotides match TRBD2. CDR3 length: 16 residues. Unmatched junction bases numbered 16, after V lost 6 bases and J lost 7 bases. Germline assignment: CDR1 MNHEY and CDR2 SMNVEV (reference sequence). The CDR3 coding sequence is TGTGCCAGCAGAACCCTCGGGGGGTCACACGGGTATACGCAGTATTTT. Translated: CASRTLGGSHGYTQYF.

J is TRBJ1-5 and V is TRBV19; 9 nucleotides agree with TRBD1. CDR1 and CDR2 from the germline V gene are LNHDA and SQIVND (reference sequence). This CDR3 comprises 15 residues. J gave up 7 bases and V 7 bases, and 11 bases lay outside the gene matches. CDR3 loop: CASTRTGEPGQPQHF. The CDR3 DNA is TGTGCCAGTACCAGGACAGGGGAACCGGGCCAGCCCCAGCATTTT.

The genes are TRBV2 and TRBJ2-1; D may be TRBD2 (7 bases). CDR3 size: 15 residues. The germline CDR1 and CDR2 sequences are SNHLY and FYNNEI. Trimming left V 4 bases short and J 4 bases short, with 14 bases between. The CDR3 DNA is TGTGCCAGCAGTGGGAGGGGGGGCGGTTACAATGAGCAGTTCTTC. Its translation: CASSGRGGGYNEQFF.

This chain uses TRBV7-2 with TRBJ2-7; 10 bases are shared with TRBD2. CDR1 is SGHTA, CDR2 FQGNSA, per germline. CDR3 length equals 14 residues. V shed 8 bases, J shed 1 base, and the junction held 5 bases outside the gene matches. CDR3 DNA sequence: TGTGCCAGCGGGAGGGGACTAGCGTCCTACGAGCAGTACTTC. It encodes CASGRGLASYEQYF.

This chain joins TRBV6-5 and TRBJ2-1; 9 bases line up with TRBD1. Germline CDR1 reads MNHEY; CDR2 reads SVGAGI. J gave up 9 bases and V 9 bases, and 15 bases lay outside the gene matches. The CDR3 is 15 amino acids. This CDR3 reads CASTYRGQGFGEQFF. The DNA of the CDR3 is TGTGCCAGTACTTATAGGGGACAGGGTTTTGGTGAGCAGTTCTTC.

J is TRBJ2-2 and V is TRBV15; TRBD2 matches at 7 bases. Germline V gene data show CDR1 as LNHNV and CDR2 as YYDKDF (reference sequence). Trimming at V came to 0 bases and at J to 6 bases, leaving 4 bases not matched to a gene. The CDR3 has 15 residues. DNA for the CDR3: TGTGCCACCAGCAGAGATCGGCTAGCGGCCGGGGAGCTGTTTTTT. Amino acids: CATSRDRLAAGELFF.

The J gene is TRBJ1-4, the V gene TRBV7-9; weak D call: TRBD1 (5 bases). The V and J ends lost 7 bases and 10 bases respectively, with 19 bases between them. This CDR3 has 14 residues. Germline CDR1 reads SEHNR; CDR2 reads FQNEAQ (reference sequence). In DNA form, the CDR3 reads TGTGCCAGCACCGGAGACAGAGTTGCTGGAAAACTGTTTTTT. Translated: CASTGDRVAGKLFF.

The J gene is TRBJ2-1, the V gene TRBV11-2; 8 bases are shared with TRBD1. This CDR3 contains 15 residues. V lost 5 bases, J lost 5 bases, and 8 bases stayed unmatched. CDR1 is SGHAT, CDR2 FQNNGV, per germline. CDR3 bases: TGTGCCAGCAGCCTGCGGACAGGGTTCCACAATGAGCAGTTCTTC. Protein product: CASSLRTGFHNEQFF.

The rearrangement uses TRBV7-9 and TRBJ1-1, with 9 nucleotides matching TRBD1. V was pared by 6 bases and J by 5 bases, with 10 bases of the junction left unmatched. CDR1 and CDR2 from the germline V gene are SEHNR and FQNEAQ (reference sequence). The CDR3 extends over 15 amino acids. The CDR3 sequence: CASRLGQGLETEAFF. The CDR3 DNA is TGTGCCAGCAGACTGGGACAGGGACTGGAGACTGAAGCTTTCTTT.

CDR3 sequence reads: CASSLQARTGELFF. Here the CDR3 DNA reads TGTGCCAGCAGTTTACAGGCAAGGACCGGGGAGCTGTTTTTT. The chain links TRBV27 to TRBJ2-2; D remains ambiguous. The CDR3 length is 14 residues. With 2 bases removed from V and 5 bases from J, the gap between germline ends came to 9 bases. Germline V gene lookup returns CDR1 MNHEY and CDR2 SMNVEV (reference sequence).

Here the CDR3 DNA reads TGTGCCAGCAGTACTAGCGGGAGGGCCATCACCGGGGAGCTGTTTTTT. Translation: CASSTSGRAITGELFF. The chain combines TRBV7-9 with TRBJ2-2, with 13 bases identical to TRBD2. The germline CDR1 and CDR2 sequences are SEHNR and FQNEAQ (reference sequence). The CDR3 runs to 16 residues. Trimming at V came to 6 bases and at J to 4 bases, leaving 5 bases not matched to a gene. The complete variable domain, with remaining parts taken from reference TRBV7-9 and TRBJ2-2, reads DTGVSQNPRHKITKRGQNVTFRCDPISEHNRLYWYRQTLGQGPEFLTYFQNEAQLEKSRLLSDRFSAERPKGSFSTLEIQRTEQGDSAMYLCASSTSGRAITGELFFGEGSRLTVL.

V gene TRBV5-6 combines with J gene TRBJ2-7, with 8 nucleotides matching TRBD1. The CDR3 extends over 14 amino acids. Germline V gene data show CDR1 as SGHDT and CDR2 as YYEEEE. V dropped 0 bases and J dropped 6; count of bases not matched to a gene: 5. Here the CDR3 DNA reads TGTGCCAGCAGCTTGGGACAGGGGATGGGCGAGCAGTACTTC. Residues: CASSLGQGMGEQYF.